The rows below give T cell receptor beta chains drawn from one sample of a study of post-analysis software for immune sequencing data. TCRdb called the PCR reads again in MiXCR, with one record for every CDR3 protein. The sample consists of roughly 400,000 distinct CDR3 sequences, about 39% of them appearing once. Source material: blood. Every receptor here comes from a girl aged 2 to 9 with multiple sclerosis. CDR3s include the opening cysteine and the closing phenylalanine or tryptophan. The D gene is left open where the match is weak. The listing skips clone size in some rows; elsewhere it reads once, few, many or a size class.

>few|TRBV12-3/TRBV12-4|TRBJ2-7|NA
TGTGCCAGCAGTGCGGACAGCTCCTACGAGCAGTACTTC
CASSADSSYEQYF
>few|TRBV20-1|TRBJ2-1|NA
TGCAGTGCTGAGGGGTCCTACAATGAGCAGTTCTTC
CSAEGSYNEQFF
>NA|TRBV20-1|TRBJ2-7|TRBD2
TGCAGTGCTAGAGCCGCTAGCGGGTCCTACGAGCAGTACTTC
CSARAASGSYEQYF
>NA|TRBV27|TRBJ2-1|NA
TGTGACGGGTGTAGTGAGCAGTTCTTC
CDGCSEQFF
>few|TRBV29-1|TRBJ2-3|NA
TGCAGCGTCGGAACTACAGGGATCACAGATACGCAGTATTTT
CSVGTTGITDTQYF
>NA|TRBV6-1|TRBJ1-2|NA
TGTGCCAGCATCCCGAATTACGCGCTTCTCAACTATGGCTACACCTTC
CASIPNYALLNYGYTF
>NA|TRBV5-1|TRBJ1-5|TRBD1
TGCGCCAGCAGCGAGGACAGGGAGGGCTCCAATCAGCCCCAGCATTTT
CASSEDREGSNQPQHF
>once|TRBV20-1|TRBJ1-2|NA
TGCAGTGCTAGAGATTCGGCCGGGGGTCCTGTAAGTGGCTACACCTTC
CSARDSAGGPVSGYTF
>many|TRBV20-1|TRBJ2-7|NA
TGCAGTGCTAGGGTCTGGGACTCCTACGAGCAGTACTTC
CSARVWDSYEQYF
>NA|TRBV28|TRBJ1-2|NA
TGTGCCAGCAGTCCGTCGTGGGGGGCGGGGGGCTATGGCTACACCTTC
CASSPSWGAGGYGYTF
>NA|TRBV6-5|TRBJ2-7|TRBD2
TGTGCCAGCACCCTACTAGCGGGAGGCCTCTACGAGCAGTACTTC
CASTLLAGGLYEQYF
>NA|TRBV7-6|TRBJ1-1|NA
TGTGCCAGCAGCGGTACGGGGCATACCCCGAACACTGAAGCTTTCTTT
CASSGTGHTPNTEAFF
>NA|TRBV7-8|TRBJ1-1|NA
TGTGCCAGCAGCTTATACCGGGACCGAAACACTGAAGCTTTCTTT
CASSLYRDRNTEAFF
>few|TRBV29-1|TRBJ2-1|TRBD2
TGCAGCGTTGAAGATTGGGGCCGGGAGACTAGCGCCCTTTCGGTAGATGAGCAGTTCTTC
CSVEDWGRETSALSVDEQFF
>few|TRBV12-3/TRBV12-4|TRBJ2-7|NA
TGTGCCAGCAGGCCTTGGGGATCCTACGAGCAGTACTTC
CASRPWGSYEQYF
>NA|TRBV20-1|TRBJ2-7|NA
TGCAGTGCCAGTCCGGCCCTTTACGAGCAGTACTTC
CSASPALYEQYF